A single T cell receptor (beta chain) is shown here with its context. Antigen unknown. The sample comes from a study of cytomegalovirus exposure and HLA in healthy donors. Broader study findings: Overall, approximately 150 TCR beta chains were annotated as cytomegalovirus-associated. Reportedly, diagnosis of cytomegalovirus status by the classifier showed high specificity and sensitivity.

Losses at the gene ends were 4 bases for V and 2 bases for J; bases not matched to a gene: 3. Germline V gene sequence: CDR1 SGHVS, CDR2 FNYEAQ. The CDR3 length is 16 residues. This table comes from immunoSEQ multiplex PCR, and its TCRdb copy is limited to in-frame clones, with some not included. Of approximately 150,000 clones detected, approximately 90% appear once; the ten largest clones hold about 0.65%. Separate from the roughly 630-subject first cohort was the 120-subject validation cohort, to which the donors belonged. The sequenced sample was PBMCs. The chain employs TRBV7-6 and TRBJ2-2, with TRBD1 matching 11 bases. This TCR was recovered from a man younger than 35 in good health and CMV-seronegative. The DNA for the CDR3 is TGTGCCAGCAGCTCGGGACAGGGGGTCAACACCGGGGAGCTGTTTTTT. This codes for CASSSGQGVNTGELFF.